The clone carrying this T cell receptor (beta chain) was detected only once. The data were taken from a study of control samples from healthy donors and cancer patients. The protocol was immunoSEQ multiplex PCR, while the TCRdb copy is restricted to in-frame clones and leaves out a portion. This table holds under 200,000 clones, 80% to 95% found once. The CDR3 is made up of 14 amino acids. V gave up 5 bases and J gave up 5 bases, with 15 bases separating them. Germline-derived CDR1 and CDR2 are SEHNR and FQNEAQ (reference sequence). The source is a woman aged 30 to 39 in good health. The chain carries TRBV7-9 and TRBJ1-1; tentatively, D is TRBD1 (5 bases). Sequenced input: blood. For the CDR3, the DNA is TGTGCCAGCAGCCCACGGGGTAAGGGGACTGAAGCTTTCTTT. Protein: CASSPRGKGTEAFF.